This T cell receptor (beta chain) was obtained from a study of T cells after yellow fever vaccination. Overall study findings and caveats: Peak timing came faster in the weaker secondary response, day 5 versus 15.

Each CDR3 protein is one row after TCRdb ran MiXCR on the 5' RACE reads. The sample holds 600,000 to 750,000 distinct CDR3 sequences; roughly an eighth are singletons and the top ten take 15%. As for this clonotype: Its antigen is not known.

CDR1 is SGHDT, CDR2 YYEEEE, per germline. V was shortened by 3 bases and J by 7 bases, with 10 bases between the two germline ends. This CDR3 comprises 13 residues. This clonotype was sampled from a man aged 25 to 40 who received the YFV17D yellow fever vaccine. The specimen comprised PBMCs, sampled on the day of the yellow fever booster vaccination. The J gene is TRBJ1-4, the V gene TRBV5-6; a possible D gene is TRBD1 (5 bases). The CDR3 protein is CASSSGGIEKLFF. The CDR3 DNA follows: TGTGCCAGCAGCTCCGGGGGAATTGAAAAACTGTTTTTT.